In its sample, the clone carrying this TCR beta chain was seen once. Its antigen is as yet unknown. Primers: 60 Vbeta forward and 13 Jbeta reverse. Clones were sequenced by immunoSEQ multiplex PCR, and TCRdb holds only the in-frame ones, with some missing. The sample contains around 150,000 clones, roughly 60% of which appear only once. This cohort consisted of healthy bone marrow donors. This record belongs to a study of cytomegalovirus exposure and HLA in healthy donors. Turning to the study itself: Researchers found that roughly 81% of over 350 genotyped donors fell within the Caucasian-associated ancestry cluster. Overall study results and limits: Some V segments could not be told apart, so they were left out, TRBV6-2 and TRBV6-3 among them.

Trimming cost V 4 bases and J 3 bases; bases outside gene matches: 5. The CDR3 is 14 amino acids. CDR1 KGHSH and CDR2 LQKENI come from the germline V gene. The sample consisted of PBMCs. The chain recombines TRBV18 with TRBJ1-1, with TRBD1 matching over 7 bases. The origin of this receptor is a middle-aged woman in good health and CMV-seronegative. Written as DNA, the CDR3 is TGTGCCAGCTCACTCGGACAGGTGGACACTGAAGCTTTCTTT. Translating gives CASSLGQVDTEAFF. The entire variable domain, with the rest obtained from reference TRBV18 and TRBJ1-1, is as follows: NAGVMQNPRHLVRRRGQEARLRCSPMKGHSHVYWYRQLPEEGLKFMVYLQKENIIDESGMPKERFSAEFPKEGPSILRIQQVVRGDSAAYFCASSLGQVDTEAFFGQGTRLTVV.